The 14 T cell receptor beta chains in this list originate from one sample, sequenced in a study of T cell clonality in common variable immunodeficiency. Assay used: immunoSEQ multiplex PCR; TCRdb lists only in-frame clones, some missing. There are tens of thousands of clones in the sample, none observed a single time. Sample: peripheral blood mononuclear cells. These receptors all come from a person aged 18 to 70 in good health.

This clone was seen more than once but under ten times. The read ends 3 residues shy of where the CDR3 ends; the end is completed using the germline J gene. This chain connects TRBV7-9 to TRBJ2-7; D gene uncertain. Germline-derived CDR1 and CDR2 are SEHNR and FQNEAQ (reference sequence). This CDR3 spans 14 amino acids. V lost 6 bases and J 2 bases, leaving 14 bases between the germline ends. The CDR3: CASSLPGSTYEQYF. CDR3 bases read: TGTGCCAGCAGTTTACCAGGCAGTACCTACGAG. The whole variable domain, filled in from reference TRBV7-9 and TRBJ2-7, reads DTGVSQNPRHKITKRGQNVTFRCDPISEHNRLYWYRQTLGQGPEFLTYFQNEAQLEKSRLLSDRFSAERPKGSFSTLEIQRTEQGDSAMYLCASSLPGSTYEQYFGPGTRLTVT.

This clone appeared many times. The read halts 3 residues ahead of the CDR3 end, with the missing end drawn from the germline J gene. The V and J genes are TRBV5-4 and TRBJ2-7; 11 bases are a match to TRBD2. The CDR3 is 14 amino acids. Germline V gene data show CDR1 as SGHNT and CDR2 as YYREEE (reference sequence). Trimming removed 4 bases from V and 2 bases from J; junction bases left unmatched: 2. The CDR3 sequence is CASSVSGRAYEQYF. The CDR3 DNA, read in part, is TGTGCCAGCAGCGTTAGCGGGAGGGCCTACGAG.

The table lists this clone with many counts. The CDR3 extends 3 residues past the end of the read, so its final part is completed from the germline J gene. This chain connects TRBV5-4 to TRBJ1-2; 9 bases are a match to TRBD1. The CDR3 extends over 13 amino acids. Germline CDR1 SGHNT, CDR2 YYREEE (reference sequence). The CDR3 reads CASSPGQGWGYTF. The CDR3 bases that were read are TGTGCCAGCAGCCCGGGACAGGGTTGGGGC.

In its sample, this clone was seen a few times. The read gets to within 3 residues of the CDR3 end, and the germline J gene fills in the rest. The chain recombines TRBV19 with TRBJ2-4; D ambiguous. Germline CDR1 reads LNHDA; CDR2 reads SQIVND (reference sequence). This CDR3 has 13 residues. The part of the CDR3 DNA that was read is TGTGCCAGTAACGGTCAGAATAACTATGGT. Translation: CASNGQNNYG. The complete CDR3 protein is CASNGQNNYGQYF.

There are many counts of this clone. The CDR3 extends 3 residues past the end of the read, so its final part is completed from the germline J gene. The rearrangement joins TRBV6-1 to TRBJ1-2, with D possibly being TRBD1 (5 bases). The length of the CDR3 is 17 residues. Deletions cut 1 base from V and 6 bases from J, with 21 bases between. Looked up from germline, CDR1 is MNHNS and CDR2 is SASEGT. This CDR3 reads CASSEEVRVLVWNGYTF. The CDR3 bases that were read are TGTGCCAGCAGTGAAGAGGTCAGGGTACTGGTCTGGAATGGC.

This clone was picked up many times. The sequence runs out 3 residues before the end of the CDR3; the remainder is reconstructed from the germline J gene. This chain connects TRBV28 to TRBJ2-7, with 7 bases that match TRBD1. There are 14 residues in the CDR3. CDR1 and CDR2 (germline): MDHEN, SYDVKM. V lost 7 bases, J lost 0 bases, and 6 bases stayed unmatched. Here the CDR3 reads CASTATGNSYEQYF. The sequenced CDR3 bases are TGTGCCAGCACCGCGACAGGGAACTCCTACGAG. Based on the CDR3 plus reference TRBV28 and TRBJ2-7, the full variable domain is DVKVTQSSRYLVKRTGEKVFLECVQDMDHENMFWYRQDPGLGLRLIYFSYDVKMKEKGDIPEGYSVSREKKERFSLILESASTNQTSMYLCASTATGNSYEQYFGPGTRLTVT.

This clone was seen at least ten times. Read data end 3 residues before the CDR3 end; the end is taken from the germline J gene. The V call is TRBV19, the J call TRBJ2-5, with 9 nucleotides matching TRBD1. This CDR3 comprises 16 residues. Per germline, CDR1 LNHDA and CDR2 SQIVND (reference sequence). V trimming: 5 bases; J trimming: 5 bases; junction bases outside the gene matches: 12. The part of the CDR3 DNA that was read is TGTGCCAGTAGTCCCCGACCAAGGGACAGGGTTGAGACC. Translating it yields CASSPRPRDRVET. The CDR3, in full, reads CASSPRPRDRVETQYF.

At least ten counts were recorded for this clone. The DNA ends 3 residues before the CDR3 does, and the rest of the CDR3 is filled in from the germline J gene. The chain couples TRBV20-1 to TRBJ2-5; possibly TRBD1 for D (6 bases). Trimming stripped 4 bases from V and 0 bases from J, with 24 bases between. The CDR3 has 18 residues. In germline, CDR1 is DFQATT, CDR2 SNEGSKA (reference sequence). Incomplete CDR3 DNA: TGCAGTGCTACACAACAGGGTTTACTGGGGGCCAACCAAGAGACC. Its protein is CSATQQGLLGANQET. In full, the CDR3 is CSATQQGLLGANQETQYF.

This clone was counted at least ten times. The part of the CDR3 DNA that was read is TGTGCCAGCATCCGAGGGCTTAACTATGGC. It specifies CASIRGLNYG. The CDR3 in full is CASIRGLNYGYTF. The chain is built from TRBV6-2 or TRBV6-3 and TRBJ1-2; D unclear. The read terminates 3 residues before the CDR3 end, so the remaining end is supplied by the germline J gene. Germline V CDR1 and CDR2: MNHEY, SVGEGT. V shed 7 bases and J shed 1 base, with 10 bases lying between them. This CDR3 spans 13 amino acids.

This clone was detected ten times or more. The read falls 3 residues short of the CDR3 end, and the missing part is taken from the germline J gene. This chain uses TRBV19 with TRBJ2-7; 11 bases are a match to TRBD1. This CDR3 is built from 14 residues. Losses at the gene ends were 9 bases for V and 6 bases for J; bases not matched to a gene: 10. The germline V gene has CDR1 LNHDA and CDR2 SQIVND (reference sequence). CDR3 sequence reads: CASRKDRGHREQYF. CDR3 bases read: TGTGCCAGCCGGAAGGACAGGGGGCATCGCGAG.

The sample holds many counts of this clone. The read ends 3 residues early relative to the CDR3; the germline J gene fills the gap. This chain connects TRBV12-3 or TRBV12-4 to TRBJ1-2; D may be TRBD1 (5 bases). The CDR3 extends over 16 amino acids. Trimming cost V 3 bases and J 3 bases, with 17 bases left between them. The CDR3 reads CASSFGLSRGDYGYTF. CDR3 DNA (partial): TGTGCCAGCAGTTTTGGCTTAAGCCGAGGGGACTATGGC.

This clone was counted a few times. At one end the junction does not follow the germline gene, possibly because of a read error. The read comes to an end 3 residues before the CDR3 does, leaving the germline J gene to fill in the end. The identical CDR3 is also encoded by other nucleotide sequences in the sample. The chain links TRBV7-2 to TRBJ1-5; D might be TRBD1 (5 bases). The germline gives CDR1 SGHTA, CDR2 FQGNSA. The CDR3 loop spans 14 amino acids. CDR3: CASSSTGGNQPQHF. The sequenced part of the CDR3 DNA is TGTGCCAGTAGCTCCACCGGGGGAAATCAGCCC.

This clone appeared many times. The read terminates 3 residues before the CDR3 end, so the remaining end is supplied by the germline J gene. V is TRBV20-1 and J is TRBJ2-1; 7 bases are a match to TRBD2. The CDR3 runs 15 residues. CDR1 is DFQATT and CDR2 is SNEGSKA in the germline V gene (reference sequence). The CDR3 DNA, read in part, is TGCAGCTCAACCGGGACTACCGGCTCCTACAATGAG. Encoded protein: CSSTGTTGSYNE. The whole CDR3 protein reads CSSTGTTGSYNEQFF.

This clone showed up many times. From the germline J gene comes the end of the CDR3, since the read stops 3 residues before it. The V gene is TRBV19, the J gene TRBJ2-5; 7 bases are a match to TRBD2. Germline V gene lookup returns CDR1 LNHDA and CDR2 SQIVND (reference sequence). The V and J ends lost 2 bases and 1 base, in that order; junction bases with no gene match: 10. The CDR3 totals 17 residues. CDR3 DNA (partial): TGTGCCAGTAGTATAAGTAAGCGGGAAGGGAGCCAAGAGACC. Protein product: CASSISKREGSQET. The CDR3, in full, reads CASSISKREGSQETQYF.